What follows are 13 T cell receptor beta chains derived from one specimen sequenced in a study of metastatic and nonmetastatic thyroid tumors. TCRdb re-analyzed the PCR reads through MiXCR. The repertoire includes around 2,700 clones, approximately 25% of them detected once, and roughly 20% sits in the top ten. Thyroid surgery was preceded by no treatment in any patient. The sequenced material came from adjacent normal tissue. All receptors derive from a male donor with papillary thyroid cancer or a benign thyroid nodule (not recorded which). Some clones in this sample may be carry-over from other donors' samples.

V gene TRBV28 combines with J gene TRBJ2-7, with 13 bases lining up with TRBD2. CDR3 length: 16 amino acids. Germline CDR1 MDHEN, CDR2 SYDVKM. Trimming at V came to 5 bases and at J to 9 bases, leaving 13 bases not matched to a gene. The CDR3 DNA reads TGTGCCAGCAGTCCGACTAGCGGGGGGTTACGGCGGGGGCAGTACTTC. Translation gives CASSPTSGGLRRGQYF.

As for this clone: Without the conserved terminal phenylalanine or tryptophan, this CDR3 likely stems from a read error. The gene calls are TRBV12-3 or TRBV12-4 and TRBJ2-5; D gene unclear. The ends were cut back, 4 bases at V and 9 bases at J, with 12 bases in the middle. The CDR3 sequence is 12 residues long. The chain's CDR3 is CASSWLLSSQYL. CDR3 in DNA: TGTGCCAGCAGTTGGCTGTTGTCATCCCAGTACTTA.

The V gene is TRBV18, the J gene TRBJ1-1, with D hard to call. Germline V gene data show CDR1 as KGHSH and CDR2 as LQKENI. The CDR3 loop spans 13 amino acids. Deletions cut 1 base from V and 5 bases from J, with 8 bases between. The CDR3 sequence: CASSPQGGTEAFF. In DNA, the CDR3 is TGTGCCAGCTCACCACAGGGTGGGACTGAAGCTTTCTTT.

J is TRBJ1-6 and V is TRBV11-2, with 9 bases aligning to TRBD1. The V gene end was trimmed by 6 bases and the J gene end by 9 bases; junction bases not matched to a gene: 9. Per the germline V gene, CDR1 is SGHAT and CDR2 is FQNNGV. This CDR3 region has 15 residues. The CDR3, as DNA: TGTGCCAGCAGTTGGGGGACAGGGAAGAGTTCACCCCTCCACTTT. Residues: CASSWGTGKSSPLHF.

The V gene is TRBV3-1, the J gene TRBJ1-5; D unclear. V was pared by 3 bases and J by 4 bases, with 13 bases between. This CDR3 is 15 amino acids long. Germline values: CDR1 LGHDT, CDR2 YNNKEL (reference sequence). Here the CDR3 DNA reads TGTGCCAGCAGCCAGGCTTTCCAGAGAAATCAGCCCCAGCATTTT. This encodes CASSQAFQRNQPQHF.

Concerning this clone: Compared with germline, one end of the junction differs, possibly owing to a read error. V is TRBV5-5 and J is TRBJ1-6, with D possibly being TRBD1 (6 bases). This CDR3 contains 15 residues. CDR1 and CDR2 from the germline V gene are SGHKS and YYEKEE (reference sequence). The CDR3 protein is CASSLWGGDVSLLHF. CDR3 coding DNA: TGTGCCAGCAGCTTGTGGGGGGGCGACGTATCACTCCTCCACTTT.

For this clone: A much more abundant neighbour one base away suggests this may be a read error. The conserved closing phenylalanine or tryptophan is absent in this CDR3, likely reflecting a read error. V is TRBV5-1 and J is TRBJ2-6; D not certain. Germline CDR1 is SGHRS and CDR2 is YFSETQ. This CDR3 has 14 amino acids. The DNA for the CDR3 is TGCGCCAGCAGCTTTGGCTCTGGGACCAACGTCCTGACTTCC. Translated, it gives CASSFGSGTNVLTS.

This clone is categorized as large. The chain's CDR3 is CAWSRDRQETQYF. The CDR3 region has the DNA TGTGCCTGGAGTAGGGACAGGCAAGAGACCCAGTACTTC. This chain connects TRBV30 to TRBJ2-5; 8 bases are a match to TRBD1. Germline values: CDR1 GTSNPN, CDR2 SVGIG (reference sequence). CDR3 length: 13 residues. Trimming took 2 bases from V and 2 from J; bases not matched to a gene: 1. Using reference TRBV30 and TRBJ2-5 for the parts outside the CDR3, the full variable domain is SQTIHQWPATLVQPVGSPLSLECTVEGTSNPNLYWYRQAAGRGLQLLFYSVGIGQISSEVPQNLSASRPQDRQFILSSKKLLLSDSGFYLCAWSRDRQETQYFGPGTRLLVL.

For this clone: At one end, the junction sequence differs from germline, possibly due to a read error. This sequence joins TRBV5-1 and TRBJ1-2; D possibly corresponds to TRBD1 (6 bases). The germline V gene encodes CDR1 SGHRS and CDR2 YFSETQ. CDR3 length equals 15 residues. CDR3 DNA: TGCGCCAGCAGCTCGGTACAGGGTAGCAACTATGGCTACGACTTC. Its protein product is CASSSVQGSNYGYDF.

About this clone: At one end the junction does not follow the germline gene, possibly because of a read error. The chain couples TRBV27 to TRBJ2-6; no definite D call. The CDR3 is 14 residues long. Germline V gene sequence: CDR1 MNHEY, CDR2 SMNVEV (reference sequence). The CDR3 region has the DNA TGTGCCAGCTCCTCTGGCTCTGGTGCCAACGTCCTGACTTTC. It specifies CASSSGSGANVLTF. Looking up the rest from reference TRBV27 and TRBJ2-6 gives the full variable domain: EAQVTQNPRYLITVTGKKLTVTCSQNMNHEYMSWYRQDPGLGLRQIYYSMNVEVTDKGDVPEGYKVSRKEKRNFPLILESPSPNQTSLYFCASSSGSGANVLTFGAGSRLTVL.

The genes are TRBV6-1 and TRBJ1-6; D ambiguous. Per the germline V gene, CDR1 is MNHNS and CDR2 is SASEGT. The CDR3 is made up of 13 amino acids. Between the trimmed V and J ends, which lost 6 bases and 11 bases, there was a span of 14 bases. CDR3: CASRNLGFTPLHF. The CDR3 DNA reads as TGTGCCAGCAGGAACTTAGGGTTTACACCCCTCCACTTT.

This clone has only a few counts. CDR3: CAISVTDRNSPLHF. For the CDR3, the DNA is TGTGCCATCAGTGTTACTGACAGAAATTCACCCCTCCACTTT. J is TRBJ1-6 and V is TRBV10-3; D might be TRBD1 (5 bases). Trimming shortened V by 4 bases and J by 7 bases, and 11 bases separated the two germline ends. This CDR3 has 14 amino acids. Germline CDR1 reads ENHRY; CDR2 reads SYGVKD.

By sample fraction, this clone is large (0.1 to 1%). This chain joins TRBV28 and TRBJ2-5; no clear D gene. This CDR3 region has 14 residues. V dropped 3 bases and J dropped 0 bases, with 8 bases sitting between them. The germline gives CDR1 MDHEN, CDR2 SYDVKM. CDR3 sequence: CASSFWENQETQYF. The CDR3 region has the DNA TGTGCCAGCAGTTTTTGGGAAAACCAAGAGACCCAGTACTTC.